These 15 T cell receptor beta chains came from one sample sequenced in a study of shared T cell receptors in the human thymus. Libraries were prepared by immunoSEQ multiplex PCR; TCRdb keeps only in-frame clonotypes and omits some of them. The profile shows some 760,000 clones, approximately 83% of them singletons. The data also belong to a second study, concerning human thymus T cells.

Sequencing was carried out using thymocytes. The receptors stem from a girl in the first two years of life with a congenital heart defect.

In DNA form, the CDR3 reads TGTGCCAGCAGCTTGTTTTATTCGTGGGACAAAAAAATGAACACTGAAGCTTTCTTT. Translating it yields CASSLFYSWDKKMNTEAFF. V is TRBV5-6 and J is TRBJ1-1; a possible D gene is TRBD1 (6 bases). The CDR3 length is 19 residues. The germline CDR1 and CDR2 sequences are SGHDT and YYEEEE. Trimming removed 1 base at V and 0 bases at J, with 22 bases between.

This clone has more than one count but fewer than ten. CDR3 amino acids: CASSIVSAWGDGNYGYTF. The CDR3 nucleotides are TGTGCCAGTAGTATCGTTTCCGCTTGGGGGGATGGTAACTATGGCTACACCTTC. The rearrangement uses TRBV19 and TRBJ1-2; D is perhaps TRBD1 (5 bases). This CDR3 contains 18 residues. Trimming took off 3 bases at V and 1 base at J, with 21 bases between the two ends. Germline CDR1 LNHDA, CDR2 SQIVND (reference sequence).

V and J are TRBV25-1 and TRBJ2-3; 10 positions agree with TRBD2. The germline CDR1 and CDR2 sequences are MGHDK and SYGVNS. V gave up 4 bases and J gave up 6 bases; unmatched junction bases: 4. This CDR3 contains 14 residues. CDR3 sequence: CASSVAGGMDTQYF. The CDR3 nucleotides are TGTGCCAGCAGTGTAGCGGGGGGCATGGATACGCAGTATTTT.

The chain is built from TRBV5-1 and TRBJ1-1; D call uncertain. The CDR3 consists of 18 residues. CDR1 is SGHRS, CDR2 YFSETQ, per germline. The V and J ends lost 0 bases and 3 bases respectively, with 21 bases between them. CDR3 region: CASSLVFRRLEEDTEAFF. CDR3 bases: TGCGCCAGCAGCTTGGTTTTCCGGAGACTGGAGGAGGACACTGAAGCTTTCTTT.

This clone was detected only once. This chain joins TRBV13 and TRBJ1-3, with D tentatively TRBD1 (5 bases). Germline V CDR1 and CDR2: PRHDT, FYEKMQ (reference sequence). V lost 3 bases and J 4 bases, leaving 10 bases between the germline ends. The CDR3 contains 14 residues. The CDR3 sequence: CASSLRTTGNTIYF. In DNA, the CDR3 is TGTGCCAGCAGCTTGAGGACAACCGGAAACACCATATATTTT. Full variable domain (rest looked up from reference TRBV13 and TRBJ1-3): AAGVIQSPRHLIKEKRETATLKCYPIPRHDTVYWYQQGPGQDPQFLISFYEKMQSDKGSIPDRFSAQQFSDYHSELNMSSLELGDSALYFCASSLRTTGNTIYFGEGSWLTVV.

This chain joins TRBV19 and TRBJ2-4; D is possibly TRBD1 (6 bases). This CDR3 spans 14 amino acids. Germline V lookup: CDR1 LNHDA, CDR2 SQIVND (reference sequence). The V end was cut by 10 bases, the J end by 8 bases, with 21 bases between. CDR3 protein: CATAPDRDTDIQYF. The CDR3 DNA reads TGTGCCACCGCCCCGGACCGGGACACAGACATTCAGTACTTC.

This CDR3 is CAWSVGFTYEQYF. CDR3 bases: TGTGCCTGGAGTGTGGGCTTTACCTACGAGCAGTACTTC. The chain uses TRBV30 and TRBJ2-7; D gene uncertain. The CDR3 has 13 residues. V dropped 0 bases and J dropped 2 bases, with 8 bases sitting between them. Germline V gene data show CDR1 as GTSNPN and CDR2 as SVGIG (reference sequence).

The V call is TRBV7-9, the J call TRBJ1-1; no firm D call. The V and J ends lost 5 bases and 10 bases respectively, with 8 bases between them. Germline-derived CDR1 and CDR2 are SEHNR and FQNEAQ (reference sequence). The length of the CDR3 is 10 residues. CDR3 bases: TGTGCCAGCAGCGATCACGGAGCTTTCTTT. As protein: CASSDHGAFF.

The gene calls are TRBV14 and TRBJ2-7; D may be TRBD1 (6 bases). V lost 0 bases, J lost 3 bases, and 18 bases lay in between. The CDR3 spans 17 residues. Germline CDR1 and CDR2: SGHDN and FVKESK. DNA for the CDR3: TGTGCCAGCAGCCAAGATCCTGGAGACAGGCTAGGCTACGAGCAGTACTTC. Translated: CASSQDPGDRLGYEQYF.

This clone is a singleton in its sample. The CDR3 nucleotides read TGTGCCAGCAGCCGCGGGGGGGCACCGGGAAACACCATATATTTT. Residues: CASSRGGAPGNTIYF. The chain joins TRBV6-5 to TRBJ1-3, with D maybe TRBD1 (6 bases). Between the trimmed V and J ends, which lost 6 bases and 4 bases, there was a span of 16 bases. The CDR3 runs 15 residues. Germline values: CDR1 MNHEY, CDR2 SVGAGI.

This clone was seen a single time. The rearrangement uses TRBV2 and TRBJ2-7; no clear D gene. Trimming pared 5 bases from V and 1 base from J, leaving 18 bases between. CDR1 and CDR2 (germline): SNHLY, FYNNEI. The CDR3 consists of 16 residues. CDR3 coding DNA: TGTGCCAGCAGTTTACCGTACAGCTACCTATCCTACGAGCAGTACTTC. Translated: CASSLPYSYLSYEQYF.

The gene calls are TRBV2 and TRBJ1-5; 10 positions agree with TRBD1. Trimming cost V 11 bases and J 5 bases; bases outside gene matches: 21. The germline CDR1 and CDR2 sequences are SNHLY and FYNNEI. There are 18 residues in the CDR3. CDR3 nucleotide sequence: TGTGCCTCCGAAAACCGGGACAGGGGAACGGAGTCTGATCAGCCCCAGCATTTT. Its protein product is CASENRDRGTESDQPQHF.

The table lists this clone with a count of one. The chain employs TRBV29-1 and TRBJ1-2; possibly TRBD1 for D (5 bases). In germline, CDR1 is SQVTM, CDR2 ANQGSEA. V lost 4 bases to trimming and J lost 0 bases, with 18 bases between them. The CDR3 is made up of 16 amino acids. CDR3 sequence reads: CSVGRTGLIANYGYTF. As DNA, the CDR3 is TGCAGCGTTGGCCGAACGGGACTGATAGCTAACTATGGCTACACCTTC.

J is TRBJ1-3 and V is TRBV11-2; D is ambiguous. The CDR3 loop spans 15 amino acids. From germline, CDR1 is SGHAT and CDR2 FQNNGV. Trimming left V 3 bases short and J 2 bases short, with 11 bases between. CDR3 sequence (DNA): TGTGCCAGCAGCTTCCGGAGGGAGGCTGGAAACACCATATATTTT. Its translation: CASSFRREAGNTIYF.

This chain links TRBV7-7 with TRBJ2-3; 9 nucleotides agree with TRBD1. Looked up from germline, CDR1 is SSHAT and CDR2 is FNYEAQ (reference sequence). CDR3 length: 15 amino acids. V was clipped by 5 bases and J by 4 bases; unmatched bases: 7. The CDR3 nucleotides are TGTGCCAGCAGCCCTACCGGGACAGGGTCAGATACGCAGTATTTT. Translating it yields CASSPTGTGSDTQYF.